This T cell receptor beta chain derives from a study of CD8+CD57+ T cells in acquired aplastic anemia. Study results and caveats: Under 35 was the count of CD8+ CDR3 sequences that patients shared with controls.

This clonotype has at least ten counts. Its target is not known. The authors sequenced patients whose flow cytometry had shown CD8+CD57+ cell expansion. Researchers used genomic DNA as the template to profile TCR beta VDJ and CDR3. TCRdb re-analysed the reads in MiXCR, keeping a single row per CDR3 protein. Seen here are 200,000 to 250,000 distinct CDR3 sequences, under 50% observed once, and the top ten hold 20%. What was sequenced was sorted CD4+, CD8+, or CD8+CD57+ T cells (not recorded which) from PBMCs. The sequence came from a human donor with aplastic anemia.

The DNA for the CDR3 is TGTGCCAGCAGTTACTCCTTAGGAGATACGCAGTATTTT. Its translation: CASSYSLGDTQYF. V and J are TRBV6-6 and TRBJ2-3; no firm D call. The V gene's germline CDR1 is MNHNY and CDR2 SVGAGI (reference sequence). V lost 0 bases and J 5 bases, leaving 6 bases between the germline ends. The CDR3 totals 13 residues.